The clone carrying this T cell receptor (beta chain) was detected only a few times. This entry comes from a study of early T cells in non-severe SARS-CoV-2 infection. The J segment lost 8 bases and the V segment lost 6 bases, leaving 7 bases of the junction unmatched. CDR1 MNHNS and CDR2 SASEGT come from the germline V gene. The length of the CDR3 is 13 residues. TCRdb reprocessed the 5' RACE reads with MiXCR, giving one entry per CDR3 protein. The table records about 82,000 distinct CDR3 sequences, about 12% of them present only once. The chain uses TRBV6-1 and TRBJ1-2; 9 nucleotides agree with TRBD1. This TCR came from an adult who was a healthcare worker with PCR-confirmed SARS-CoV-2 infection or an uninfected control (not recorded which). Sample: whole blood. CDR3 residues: CASRSDRGRGYTF. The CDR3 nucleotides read TGTGCCAGCAGATCGGACAGGGGCAGGGGCTACACCTTC.